These T cell receptor beta chains were read from a single sample in a study of shared clonotypes between healthy human individuals. Assay used: immunoSEQ multiplex PCR; TCRdb lists only in-frame clones, some missing. The repertoire has 2 million to 2.5 million clones, about 93% of them found once; the top ten carry roughly 1.7%. Sample: naive CD8+ T cells from PBMCs. The receptors stem from a man between 18 and 29 years old in good health. Some clones in this sample may be carry-over from other donors' samples. CDR3s include the opening cysteine and the closing phenylalanine or tryptophan. Each record gives: V gene, D gene, J gene, clone size, CDR3 protein, CDR3 DNA. The D gene is left open where the match is weak. Clone size is not always given. Where it is, it says once, few, many or a class for expanded clones.

v_call: TRBV7-3; d_call: .; j_call: TRBJ2-1; clone_size: .; cdr3_aa: CASSPGRDEQFF; cdr3_nt: TGTGCCAGCAGCCCGGGGCGGGACGAGCAGTTCTTC
v_call: TRBV6-1; d_call: .; j_call: TRBJ2-5; clone_size: .; cdr3_aa: CASRDSRTPQETQYF; cdr3_nt: TGTGCCAGCAGGGACAGTAGGACTCCTCAAGAGACCCAGTACTTC
v_call: TRBV13; d_call: .; j_call: TRBJ2-1; clone_size: .; cdr3_aa: CASRPRDGPNEQFF; cdr3_nt: TGTGCCAGCAGGCCGAGGGACGGACCCAATGAGCAGTTCTTC
v_call: TRBV5-3; d_call: .; j_call: TRBJ2-7; clone_size: once; cdr3_aa: CARSLALGGGEVTESYEQYF; cdr3_nt: TGTGCCAGAAGCTTGGCCCTCGGAGGGGGCGAGGTCACCGAATCCTACGAGCAGTACTTC
v_call: TRBV19; d_call: .; j_call: TRBJ2-5; clone_size: once; cdr3_aa: CASRVRTGWETQYF; cdr3_nt: TGTGCCAGCCGAGTTCGAACTGGGTGGGAGACCCAGTACTTC
v_call: TRBV5-6; d_call: .; j_call: TRBJ2-3; clone_size: .; cdr3_aa: CASSLLTVSTDTQYF; cdr3_nt: TGTGCCAGCAGCTTACTGACGGTAAGCACAGATACGCAGTATTTT
v_call: TRBV5-5; d_call: .; j_call: TRBJ2-7; clone_size: .; cdr3_aa: CASSGEGPPYEQYF; cdr3_nt: TGTGCCAGCAGCGGTGAAGGGCCCCCCTACGAGCAGTACTTC
v_call: TRBV27; d_call: .; j_call: TRBJ1-5; clone_size: .; cdr3_aa: CASSLRDNSQPQHF; cdr3_nt: TGTGCCAGCAGTTTACGGGACAATTCACAGCCCCAGCATTTT
v_call: TRBV7-9; d_call: .; j_call: TRBJ2-5; clone_size: few; cdr3_aa: CASSLSQGSEETQYF; cdr3_nt: TGTGCCAGCAGCTTATCGCAGGGATCTGAAGAGACCCAGTACTTC
v_call: TRBV6-1; d_call: .; j_call: TRBJ1-2; clone_size: .; cdr3_aa: CATGTRANYGYTF; cdr3_nt: TGTGCCACCGGAACCCGGGCCAACTATGGCTACACCTTC
v_call: TRBV27; d_call: .; j_call: TRBJ2-7; clone_size: .; cdr3_aa: CASSLDFSYEQYF; cdr3_nt: TGTGCCAGCAGTTTGGATTTTTCCTACGAGCAGTACTTC
v_call: TRBV9; d_call: TRBD1; j_call: TRBJ2-1; clone_size: .; cdr3_aa: CASSVTGTGDNEQFF; cdr3_nt: TGTGCCAGCAGCGTGACCGGGACAGGGGACAATGAGCAGTTCTTC
v_call: TRBV11-2; d_call: TRBD2; j_call: TRBJ2-1; clone_size: .; cdr3_aa: CASSAGPSGPTWNEQFF; cdr3_nt: TGTGCCAGCAGCGCAGGCCCTAGCGGACCGACTTGGAATGAGCAGTTCTTC
v_call: TRBV9; d_call: TRBD2; j_call: TRBJ2-7; clone_size: .; cdr3_aa: CASSGGLAGVYEQYF; cdr3_nt: TGTGCCAGCAGCGGGGGACTAGCGGGAGTTTACGAGCAGTACTTC
v_call: TRBV30; d_call: TRBD2; j_call: TRBJ2-7; clone_size: .; cdr3_aa: CAWRDQTSGSSREQYF; cdr3_nt: TGTGCCTGGAGGGACCAAACTAGCGGGAGTAGTAGGGAGCAGTACTTC
v_call: TRBV11-2; d_call: .; j_call: TRBJ1-3; clone_size: .; cdr3_aa: CASSYPEFGASGNTIYF; cdr3_nt: TGTGCCAGCAGCTACCCCGAATTCGGAGCTTCTGGAAACACCATATATTTT
v_call: TRBV7-2; d_call: TRBD2; j_call: TRBJ2-3; clone_size: .; cdr3_aa: CASSSDSGRTDTQYF; cdr3_nt: TGTGCCAGCAGCTCCGATAGCGGGAGAACAGATACGCAGTATTTT
v_call: TRBV28; d_call: .; j_call: TRBJ2-5; clone_size: .; cdr3_aa: CASSTTGAGETQYF; cdr3_nt: TGTGCCAGCAGCACCACAGGGGCGGGGGAGACCCAGTACTTC
v_call: TRBV9; d_call: TRBD1; j_call: TRBJ2-7; clone_size: .; cdr3_aa: CASSIGTASPYEQYF; cdr3_nt: TGTGCCAGCAGCATCGGGACAGCCTCTCCCTACGAGCAGTACTTC
v_call: TRBV9; d_call: TRBD2; j_call: TRBJ2-1; clone_size: once; cdr3_aa: CASSVVTGLAGGSAYNEQFF; cdr3_nt: TGTGCCAGCAGCGTAGTGACGGGCTTGGCGGGAGGGAGCGCCTACAATGAGCAGTTCTTC
v_call: TRBV4-1; d_call: .; j_call: TRBJ1-1; clone_size: .; cdr3_aa: CAIGQGTEAFF; cdr3_nt: TGCGCCATCGGGCAAGGGACTGAAGCTTTCTTT
v_call: TRBV4-2; d_call: .; j_call: TRBJ1-6; clone_size: .; cdr3_aa: CASSQELLQYNSPLHF; cdr3_nt: TGTGCCAGCAGCCAAGAATTGCTCCAATATAATTCACCCCTCCACTTT
v_call: TRBV27; d_call: .; j_call: TRBJ2-7; clone_size: .; cdr3_aa: CASSLTAGQNYEQYF; cdr3_nt: TGTGCCAGCAGTTTGACCGCGGGACAGAACTACGAGCAGTACTTC
v_call: TRBV30; d_call: TRBD1; j_call: TRBJ2-7; clone_size: .; cdr3_aa: CAWSARDRAASYEQYF; cdr3_nt: TGTGCCTGGAGTGCCAGGGACAGGGCGGCCTCCTACGAGCAGTACTTC
v_call: TRBV7-2; d_call: TRBD2; j_call: TRBJ2-1; clone_size: once; cdr3_aa: CASSLMPGTSGSNEQFF; cdr3_nt: TGTGCCAGCAGCTTGATGCCCGGGACTAGCGGGAGTAATGAGCAGTTCTTC
v_call: TRBV29-1; d_call: .; j_call: TRBJ2-2; clone_size: .; cdr3_aa: CSVDAGGTNTGELFF; cdr3_nt: TGCAGCGTTGATGCAGGCGGTACGAACACCGGGGAGCTGTTTTTT
v_call: TRBV7-3; d_call: .; j_call: TRBJ2-1; clone_size: .; cdr3_aa: CASSFMAYNEQFF; cdr3_nt: TGTGCCAGCAGCTTCATGGCCTACAATGAGCAGTTCTTC
v_call: TRBV19; d_call: .; j_call: TRBJ2-5; clone_size: .; cdr3_aa: CASSIVGPTRRETQYF; cdr3_nt: TGTGCCAGTAGTATAGTGGGCCCGACCCGGCGAGAGACCCAGTACTTC
v_call: TRBV5-4; d_call: .; j_call: TRBJ2-7; clone_size: .; cdr3_aa: CASSFIGTPVYEQYF; cdr3_nt: TGTGCCAGCAGCTTCATCGGGACACCCGTCTACGAGCAGTACTTC
v_call: TRBV9; d_call: TRBD2; j_call: TRBJ2-3; clone_size: .; cdr3_aa: CASSLRAGEILDTQYF; cdr3_nt: TGTGCCAGCAGCCTACGAGCGGGAGAAATCCTAGATACGCAGTATTTT
v_call: TRBV7-8; d_call: .; j_call: TRBJ2-2; clone_size: once; cdr3_aa: CASSLSRQSNTGELFF; cdr3_nt: TGTGCCAGCAGCTTATCGAGGCAGTCGAACACCGGGGAGCTGTTTTTT
v_call: TRBV6-5; d_call: TRBD2; j_call: TRBJ2-1; clone_size: .; cdr3_aa: CASSYEYASGVQFF; cdr3_nt: TGTGCCAGCAGTTACGAATACGCTAGCGGCGTGCAGTTCTTC
v_call: TRBV9; d_call: .; j_call: TRBJ1-2; clone_size: .; cdr3_aa: CASSVDEAAPDGYTF; cdr3_nt: TGTGCCAGCAGCGTAGACGAAGCAGCACCGGATGGCTACACCTTC
v_call: TRBV29-1; d_call: TRBD2; j_call: TRBJ2-1; clone_size: once; cdr3_aa: CSVEGLAGERAYNEQFF; cdr3_nt: TGCAGCGTTGAAGGACTAGCGGGAGAGAGGGCTTACAATGAGCAGTTCTTC
v_call: TRBV19; d_call: .; j_call: TRBJ2-7; clone_size: .; cdr3_aa: CASSTGVGYEQYF; cdr3_nt: TGTGCCAGTAGTACAGGGGTGGGCTACGAGCAGTACTTC
v_call: TRBV28; d_call: .; j_call: TRBJ2-3; clone_size: .; cdr3_aa: CASSLGPIAPDTQYF; cdr3_nt: TGTGCCAGCAGTTTAGGCCCGATAGCCCCAGATACGCAGTATTTT
v_call: TRBV11-2; d_call: .; j_call: TRBJ2-2; clone_size: .; cdr3_aa: CASSLVGLVGELFF; cdr3_nt: TGTGCCAGCAGCTTAGTAGGGCTTGTCGGGGAGCTGTTTTTT
v_call: TRBV7-2; d_call: .; j_call: TRBJ1-5; clone_size: few; cdr3_aa: CASSSSGHPSWPQHF; cdr3_nt: TGTGCCAGCAGCTCCTCGGGACACCCTTCATGGCCCCAGCATTTT
v_call: TRBV7-8; d_call: TRBD1; j_call: TRBJ2-7; clone_size: once; cdr3_aa: CASSAAGTGPYEQYF; cdr3_nt: TGTGCCAGCAGCGCCGCCGGGACAGGTCCTTACGAGCAGTACTTC
v_call: TRBV25-1; d_call: .; j_call: TRBJ2-1; clone_size: .; cdr3_aa: CASSAVGNNEQFF; cdr3_nt: TGTGCCAGCAGCGCCGTAGGAAACAATGAGCAGTTCTTC
v_call: TRBV7-2; d_call: TRBD1; j_call: TRBJ2-7; clone_size: .; cdr3_aa: CASSWGGQGYEQYF; cdr3_nt: TGTGCCAGCAGCTGGGGGGGACAGGGATACGAGCAGTACTTC